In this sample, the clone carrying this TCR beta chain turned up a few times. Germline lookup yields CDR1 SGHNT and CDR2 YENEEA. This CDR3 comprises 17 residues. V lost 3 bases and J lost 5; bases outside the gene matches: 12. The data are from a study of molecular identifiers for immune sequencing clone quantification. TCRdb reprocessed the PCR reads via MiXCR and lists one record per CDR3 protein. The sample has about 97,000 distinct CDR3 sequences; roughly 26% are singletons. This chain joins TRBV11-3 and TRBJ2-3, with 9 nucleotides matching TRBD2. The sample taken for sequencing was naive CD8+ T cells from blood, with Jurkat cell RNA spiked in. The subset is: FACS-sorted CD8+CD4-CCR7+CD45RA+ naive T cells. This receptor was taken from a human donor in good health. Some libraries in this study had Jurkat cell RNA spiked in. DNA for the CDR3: TGTGCCAGCAGCTTTTCGCGAGCGGGAGGTCTCGGAGATACGCAGTATTTT. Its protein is CASSFSRAGGLGDTQYF.